The sequence of this TCR beta chain was determined in a study of technical replicates of blood from several donors. This clone was observed once. Germline CDR1 MGHRA, CDR2 YSYEKL. This CDR3 has 17 amino acids. Trimming took off 5 bases at V and 1 base at J, with 18 bases between the two ends. Clones were read by immunoSEQ multiplex PCR, and TCRdb kept only the in-frame ones, dropping some. This sample carries about 84,000 clones, roughly 93% of them seen once, and the ten largest clones take 0.2% to 0.25%. This sequence originates from a human donor in good health. The V and J genes are TRBV4-1 and TRBJ1-5; a possible D gene is TRBD1 (6 bases). The sequencing sample was made of T cells isolated from PBMCs. The CDR3 DNA reads TGCGCCAGCAGCGCTGCGGGGGACATATGGAGCAATCAGCCCCAGCATTTT. It specifies CASSAAGDIWSNQPQHF.